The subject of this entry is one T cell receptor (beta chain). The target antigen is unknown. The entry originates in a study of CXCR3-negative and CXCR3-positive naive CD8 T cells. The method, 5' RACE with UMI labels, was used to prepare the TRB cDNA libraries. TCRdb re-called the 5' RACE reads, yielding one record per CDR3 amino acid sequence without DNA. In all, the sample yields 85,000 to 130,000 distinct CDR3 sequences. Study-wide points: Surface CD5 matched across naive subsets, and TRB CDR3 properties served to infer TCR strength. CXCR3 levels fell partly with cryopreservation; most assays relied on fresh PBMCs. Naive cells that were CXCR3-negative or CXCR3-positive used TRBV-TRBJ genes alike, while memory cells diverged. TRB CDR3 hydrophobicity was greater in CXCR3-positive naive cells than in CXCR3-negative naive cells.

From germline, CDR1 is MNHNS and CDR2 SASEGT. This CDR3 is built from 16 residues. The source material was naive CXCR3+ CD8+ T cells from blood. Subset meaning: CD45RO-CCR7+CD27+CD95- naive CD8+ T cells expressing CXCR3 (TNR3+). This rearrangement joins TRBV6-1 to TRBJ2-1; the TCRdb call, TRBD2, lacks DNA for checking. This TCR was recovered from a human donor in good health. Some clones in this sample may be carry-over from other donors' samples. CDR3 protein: CASSEASGLTANEQFF.